This T cell receptor (beta chain) originates from a study of CD8+CD57+ T cells in acquired aplastic anemia. About the research overall: CD4+ and CD8+ cells, once sorted, gave DNA averaging approximately 3 ug. CD4+ reads averaged about 9.9 million in healthy donors.

This clonotype was seen ten or more times. Its antigen is unidentified. Notes on the study in general: There were twenty-nine CD8+ CDR3 sequences that occurred in both patients and controls. No significant patient-versus-control difference appeared in CD8+ Simpson's diversity.

This CDR3 is built from 13 residues. V was trimmed by 6 bases and J by 4 bases, leaving 7 bases between them. CDR1 and CDR2 (germline): SGHTA, FQGNSA. Genomic DNA was employed as the template in profiling TCR beta VDJ and CDR3. One entry per CDR3 protein, called by TCRdb with MiXCR from the reads. The sample has about 110,000 distinct CDR3 sequences; 51% are singletons. The receptor's source is a human donor in good health, serving as a control. The sequencing input was sorted CD4+, CD8+, or CD8+CD57+ T cells (not recorded which) from PBMCs. The chain joins TRBV7-2 to TRBJ2-6; the D gene is possibly TRBD2 (6 bases). The CDR3: CASRGGGANVLTF. The CDR3 DNA sequence: TGTGCCAGCAGGGGGGGAGGGGCCAACGTCCTGACTTTC.